Below are 19 T cell receptor beta chains sequenced from a single sample in a study of identical twins. One entry per CDR3 protein results from TCRdb running MiXCR on the 5' RACE reads. The sample includes about 890,000 distinct CDR3 sequences, about 12% seen only once; the top ten take under 2%. These data were also reused for a study on yellow fever vaccine responses in identical twins.

The sample taken for sequencing was PBMCs. Receptor source: a woman aged 18-30 years in good health.

This clonotype was picked up a small number of times. V and J are TRBV12-3 or TRBV12-4 and TRBJ1-1; D is perhaps TRBD1 (6 bases). Trimming took 0 bases from V and 1 from J, leaving 15 bases between them. The CDR3 runs to 17 residues. The CDR3 bases are TGTGCCAGCAGTTTAGCGGGGGGCTTGATCCGGAACACTGAAGCTTTCTTT. Translating it yields CASSLAGGLIRNTEAFF.

This clonotype was counted only a few times. The chain carries TRBV24-1 and TRBJ2-1; 9 bases match TRBD2. CDR1 and CDR2 (germline): KGHDR, SFDVKD. Trimming took 4 bases from V and 0 from J; bases not matched to a gene: 6. The length of the CDR3 is 17 residues. The CDR3 region has the DNA TGTGCCACCAGTGACCCAGATAGCGGGAGCTCCTACAATGAGCAGTTCTTC. Translation: CATSDPDSGSSYNEQFF.

This clonotype has only a few counts. The chain uses TRBV3-1 and TRBJ2-2, with D unclear. Germline-derived CDR1 and CDR2 are LGHDT and YNNKEL (reference sequence). This CDR3 spans 16 amino acids. The V end lost 4 bases, the J end lost 6 bases, and 18 bases lay between the germline ends. The CDR3 sequence is CASSPNRFSGSGELFF. As DNA, the CDR3 is TGTGCCAGCAGCCCAAACCGTTTCTCAGGATCCGGGGAGCTGTTTTTT. Full variable domain (outside the CDR3, taken from reference TRBV3-1 and TRBJ2-2): DTAVSQTPKYLVTQMGNDKSIKCEQNLGHDTMYWYKQDSKKFLKIMFSYNNKELIINETVPNRFSPKSPDKAHLNLHINSLELGDSAVYFCASSPNRFSGSGELFFGEGSRLTVL.

The gene calls are TRBV28 and TRBJ1-5; tentative D call: TRBD1 (5 bases). Germline-derived CDR1 and CDR2 are MDHEN and SYDVKM. CDR3 length: 15 amino acids. Trimming cost V 5 bases and J 3 bases, with 14 bases left between them. CDR3 coding DNA: TGTGCCAGCAGTCCCCCCACAGGTCCCAATCAGCCCCAGCATTTT. This translates into CASSPPTGPNQPQHF.

In regard to this clonotype: This may arise from a read error, as a much more abundant clone is one base away. V usage is TRBV3-1 and J usage is TRBJ1-1; tentative D call: TRBD1 (5 bases). V was shortened by 0 bases and J by 1 base, with 6 bases between the two germline ends. Germline V lookup: CDR1 LGHDT, CDR2 YNNKEL (reference sequence). The CDR3 runs to 14 residues. The CDR3 bases are TGTGCCAGCAGCCAAGAGGGGGAGAACACTGAAGCTTTCTTT. Amino acids: CASSQEGENTEAFF.

A few counts support this clonotype. The rearrangement links TRBV24-1 to TRBJ2-1; 8 bases fit TRBD2. Germline CDR1 KGHDR, CDR2 SFDVKD. The J segment lost 7 bases and the V segment lost 7 bases, leaving 8 bases of the junction unmatched. The CDR3 extends over 14 amino acids. DNA for the CDR3: TGTGCCACCAGGCCCAGCGGGAGAGGGAATGAGCAGTTCTTC. This sequence encodes CATRPSGRGNEQFF.

This clonotype was counted between two and nine times. V usage is TRBV5-1 and J usage is TRBJ1-6, with D unclear. CDR1 is SGHRS and CDR2 is YFSETQ in the germline V gene. The CDR3 has 16 residues. V gave up 1 base and J gave up 9 bases, with 17 bases separating them. The CDR3 DNA reads as TGCGCCAGCAGCTTGACCAACCGGGAGCCTGGTTCACCCCTCCACTTT. Its translation is CASSLTNREPGSPLHF.

The rearrangement uses TRBV2 and TRBJ1-1; D uncertain. The V gene's germline CDR1 is SNHLY and CDR2 FYNNEI. The CDR3 runs to 11 residues. Trimming shortened V by 8 bases and J by 3 bases, and 7 bases separated the two germline ends. The CDR3 DNA reads as TGTGCCAGCGCCAGTTACACTGAAGCTTTCTTT. This sequence encodes CASASYTEAFF.

This clonotype was recorded a few times. The chain combines TRBV24-1 with TRBJ2-1; the match to TRBD2 covers 11 bases. The CDR3 contains 15 residues. J was trimmed by 6 bases and V by 3 bases; bases with no gene match: 3. Per the germline V gene, CDR1 is KGHDR and CDR2 is SFDVKD. CDR3 DNA: TGTGCCACCAGTGATCCCGGGACTAGCGGCAATGAGCAGTTCTTC. It is translated as CATSDPGTSGNEQFF.

This clonotype was picked up many times. The V call is TRBV20-1, the J call TRBJ2-7, with 13 bases identical to TRBD2. The J segment lost 4 bases and the V segment lost 3 bases, leaving 3 bases of the junction unmatched. This CDR3 spans 14 amino acids. The germline CDR1 and CDR2 sequences are DFQATT and SNEGSKA (reference sequence). The CDR3 protein is CSARPGLAGYEQYF. CDR3 DNA sequence: TGCAGTGCTAGGCCGGGACTAGCGGGGTACGAGCAGTACTTC.

V usage is TRBV5-1 and J usage is TRBJ2-3, with D possibly called TRBD1 or TRBD2 (7 bases each). The CDR3 is 15 amino acids. CDR1 is SGHRS, CDR2 YFSETQ, per germline. The V and J ends lost 7 bases and 5 bases respectively, with 20 bases between them. Here the CDR3 reads CASSQGGGPGDTQYF. Here the CDR3 DNA reads TGCGCCAGCTCTCAGGGAGGGGGCCCCGGAGATACGCAGTATTTT.

This clonotype was seen a handful of times. This chain uses TRBV3-1 with TRBJ2-7, with 7 bases aligning to TRBD1. The CDR3 loop spans 14 amino acids. Germline assignment: CDR1 LGHDT and CDR2 YNNKEL (reference sequence). J gave up 5 bases and V 1 base, and 5 bases lay outside the gene matches. The CDR3 DNA sequence: TGTGCCAGCAGCCAAGTTAGGGACAGACACGAGCAGTACTTC. It is translated as CASSQVRDRHEQYF.

This clonotype was detected a few times. This likely comes from a read error, as the CDR3 has no conserved phenylalanine or tryptophan at its end. The rearrangement links TRBV7-2 to TRBJ1-4, with D perhaps matching TRBD1 (5 bases). The CDR3 extends over 17 amino acids. Trimming removed 0 bases from V and 8 bases from J, with 19 bases in between. CDR1 and CDR2 from the germline V gene are SGHTA and FQGNSA. The CDR3 DNA reads as TGTGCCAGCAGCTTAGCGCTTACAGGCGCCGCAGGAGAAAAACTGTTTGTT. It codes for CASSLALTGAAGEKLFV.

The chain is built from TRBV9 and TRBJ2-1; D perhaps matches TRBD1 (5 bases). CDR1 and CDR2 from the germline V gene are SGDLS and YYNGEE. This CDR3 is 14 amino acids long. The V end was cut by 6 bases, the J end by 0 bases, with 10 bases between. CDR3 loop: CASNIDSSYNEQFF. The CDR3 bases are TGTGCCAGCAACATCGACAGCTCCTACAATGAGCAGTTCTTC.

This chain connects TRBV13 to TRBJ2-5; D may be TRBD1 (5 bases). This CDR3 comprises 16 residues. The germline V and J ends were trimmed by 3 bases and 3 bases, with 17 bases remaining between them. Germline V lookup: CDR1 PRHDT, CDR2 FYEKMQ (reference sequence). The CDR3 protein is CASSFGLEGAKETQYF. The CDR3 coding sequence is TGTGCCAGCAGCTTTGGCCTTGAAGGGGCTAAAGAGACCCAGTACTTC.

The rearrangement links TRBV5-5 to TRBJ2-2, with D maybe TRBD2 (6 bases). The V gene's germline CDR1 is SGHKS and CDR2 YYEKEE (reference sequence). This CDR3 contains 16 residues. Trimming shortened V by 2 bases and J by 6 bases, and 17 bases separated the two germline ends. Here the CDR3 reads CASSLRRSGGAGELFF. Written as DNA, the CDR3 is TGTGCCAGCAGCTTAAGGCGATCCGGGGGAGCCGGGGAGCTGTTTTTT. Based on the CDR3 plus reference TRBV5-5 and TRBJ2-2, the full variable domain is DAGVTQSPTHLIKTRGQQVTLRCSPISGHKSVSWYQQVLGQGPQFIFQYYEKEERGRGNFPDRFSARQFPNYSSELNVNALLLGDSALYLCASSLRRSGGAGELFFGEGSRLTVL.

This clonotype was observed at least ten times. The chain recombines TRBV10-3 with TRBJ1-5, with D maybe TRBD1 (5 bases). Between the trimmed V and J ends, which lost 2 bases and 3 bases, there was a span of 14 bases. The CDR3 consists of 16 residues. Germline loops: CDR1 ENHRY, CDR2 SYGVKD. The CDR3 DNA follows: TGTGCCATCAGTGAGAACTTTCAGGGAAACAATCAGCCCCAGCATTTT. Protein: CAISENFQGNNQPQHF.

The chain employs TRBV24-1 and TRBJ2-1; weak D call: TRBD2 (6 bases). The germline CDR1 and CDR2 sequences are KGHDR and SFDVKD. The CDR3 consists of 16 residues. V was shortened by 0 bases and J by 4 bases, with 12 bases between the two germline ends. The DNA of the CDR3 is TGTGCCACCAGTGATTTGCCCGGGGGTAGATACAATGAGCAGTTCTTC. Its translation: CATSDLPGGRYNEQFF.

V gene TRBV29-1 combines with J gene TRBJ1-3; 7 bases fit TRBD1. CDR3 size: 13 residues. The germline gives CDR1 SQVTM, CDR2 ANQGSEA. V trimming: 4 bases; J trimming: 3 bases; junction bases outside the gene matches: 3. Written as DNA, the CDR3 is TGCAGCGTTGGACAGGGAGGTGGAAACACCATATATTTT. This translates into CSVGQGGGNTIYF.